These 28 T cell receptor beta chains were sequenced from one sample in a study of T cells in women clearing cervical HPV infection. Libraries were prepared by immunoSEQ multiplex PCR; TCRdb keeps only in-frame clonotypes and omits some of them. The repertoire shows some 39,000 clones; the top ten hold 5.8%. The sample comprised blood buffy coat. The receptors here all came from a woman between 18 and 69 years old with a cervical HPV16 infection that either progressed to CIN3+ or cleared (not recorded which).

In regard to this clone: The read halts 3 residues ahead of the CDR3 end, with the missing end drawn from the germline J gene. V gene TRBV30 combines with J gene TRBJ2-3; D tentatively fits TRBD1 or TRBD2 (5 bases each). The CDR3 spans 13 residues. CDR1 GTSNPN and CDR2 SVGIG come from the germline V gene (reference sequence). The covered CDR3 bases are TGTGCCTGGAGTTGGTCCCTAGGGGAGACG. Translated, it gives CAWSWSLGET. The whole CDR3 sequence is CAWSWSLGETQYF.

Worth noting for this clone: The observed sequence ends 3 residues before the CDR3 terminus, with the missing tail filled in from the germline J gene. This rearrangement joins TRBV7-2 to TRBJ1-2; D perhaps matches TRBD1 (6 bases). Germline V gene sequence: CDR1 SGHTA, CDR2 FQGNSA. This CDR3 spans 15 amino acids. The CDR3 loop reads CASSSTGYGAYDYTF. CDR3 bases read: TGTGCCAGCAGCTCGACAGGATATGGAGCCTACGAC.

Of note for this clone: The read comes to an end 3 residues before the CDR3 does, leaving the germline J gene to fill in the end. The chain links TRBV7-2 to TRBJ1-1; possible D gene TRBD1, 6 bases. CDR1 is SGHTA, CDR2 FQGNSA, per germline. This CDR3 has 15 residues. With 6 bases removed from V and 1 base from J, the gap between germline ends came to 15 bases. The chain's CDR3 is CASRKVGGRNTEAFF. The sequenced part of the CDR3 DNA is TGTGCCAGCAGGAAAGTCGGGGGGCGGAACACTGAA.

As regards this clone: The read terminates 3 residues ahead of where the CDR3 ends, so the germline J gene completes it. The chain employs TRBV10-3 and TRBJ2-5, with TRBD1 matching 8 bases. J was trimmed by 3 bases and V by 5 bases; bases with no gene match: 2. Germline values: CDR1 ENHRY, CDR2 SYGVKD. The CDR3 consists of 13 residues. Partial CDR3 DNA: TGTGCCATCAGTTCACAGGGGGAAGAGACC. Protein sequence: CAISSQGEET. The entire CDR3 reads CAISSQGEETQYF.

As regards this clone: The CDR3 end is not reached by the read, which stops 3 residues before it; the germline J gene fills it in. The chain recombines TRBV6-4 with TRBJ1-2; D gene uncertain. Germline-derived CDR1 and CDR2 are MRHNA and SNTAGT. The CDR3 is 14 amino acids. CDR3 amino acids: CASSEPDRVYGYTF. CDR3 DNA, as far as it was read: TGTGCCAGCAGTGAACCCGATAGGGTGTACGGC.

The part of the CDR3 DNA that was read is TGTGCCAGTAATATCGGACTAGCGGGAGGCAATGAC. It specifies CASNIGLAGGND. The entire CDR3 is CASNIGLAGGNDYTF. The gene calls are TRBV19 and TRBJ1-2; D ambiguous. Read sequence stops 3 residues before the CDR3 end, and the germline J gene provides the missing end. Germline V gene lookup returns CDR1 LNHDA and CDR2 SQIVND (reference sequence). CDR3 length: 15 residues.

As to this clone: The missing CDR3 end, 3 residues past where the read stops, is filled in from the germline J gene. The V gene is TRBV4-2, the J gene TRBJ1-6; D not resolved. Per germline, CDR1 LGHNA and CDR2 YNFKEQ. The CDR3 is 15 amino acids. The CDR3 is CASSQDNRPLSALHF. The part of the CDR3 DNA that was read is TGTGCCAGCAGCCAAGACAACCGTCCCTTGTCAGCC.

Notes on this clone: The read ends 3 residues before the CDR3 terminus; that terminus is restored from the germline J gene. This rearrangement joins TRBV19 to TRBJ2-7, with 10 bases fitting TRBD2. Looked up from germline, CDR1 is LNHDA and CDR2 is SQIVND (reference sequence). The CDR3 loop spans 15 amino acids. J was trimmed by 0 bases and V by 5 bases; bases with no gene match: 4. The CDR3 bases that were read are TGTGCCAGTAGTCTTTCTAGCGGGAGCTCCTACGAG. Translating it yields CASSLSSGSSYE. The entire CDR3 reads CASSLSSGSSYEQYF.

In the case of this clone: The DNA ends 3 residues before the CDR3 does, and the rest of the CDR3 is filled in from the germline J gene. V is TRBV7-9 and J is TRBJ2-1; D unclear. CDR3 length equals 11 residues. Trimming removed 1 base from V and 8 bases from J, with 3 bases in between. Germline V CDR1 and CDR2: SEHNR, FQNEAQ (reference sequence). CDR3 sequence reads: CASSLVDEQFF. The part of the CDR3 DNA that was read is TGTGCCAGCAGCTTAGTAGATGAG.

In the case of this clone: The sequenced fragment ends 3 residues before the CDR3 boundary, so the rest is inferred from the germline J gene. The chain uses TRBV7-2 and TRBJ2-4; 9 bases are a match to TRBD1. CDR1 SGHTA and CDR2 FQGNSA come from the germline V gene. The CDR3 is made up of 13 amino acids. The CDR3 DNA, read in part, is TGTGCCAGCAGCCGGGGACAGGGACGTGGT. Protein sequence: CASSRGQGRG. The whole CDR3 is CASSRGQGRGQYF.

As concerns this clone: The observed sequence ends 3 residues before the CDR3 terminus, with the missing tail filled in from the germline J gene. The V call is TRBV20-1, the J call TRBJ2-2; D perhaps matches TRBD2 (6 bases). The germline V gene has CDR1 DFQATT and CDR2 SNEGSKA (reference sequence). The length of the CDR3 is 17 residues. This CDR3 is CSARLPVGGKINSPLFF. The CDR3 bases that were read are TGCAGTGCTAGACTTCCGGTAGGCGGGAAAATCAATTCACCG.

For this clone: The missing CDR3 end, 3 residues past where the read stops, is filled in from the germline J gene. The gene calls are TRBV4-2 and TRBJ2-1; possible D gene TRBD2, 5 bases. V was cut by 0 bases and J by 3 bases, with 12 bases left in between. Germline-derived CDR1 and CDR2 are LGHNA and YNFKEQ. The CDR3 length is 16 residues. The CDR3 here is CASSQDYTTSYNEQFF. The part of the CDR3 DNA that was read is TGTGCCAGCAGCCAAGATTACACTACTAGCTACAATGAG.

On this clone itself: The read stops 3 residues short of the end of the CDR3; the missing end is completed from the germline J gene. The chain couples TRBV30 to TRBJ2-3; the match to TRBD2 covers 8 bases. With V trimmed by 2 bases and J by 6 bases, 10 bases remained unmatched. The CDR3 runs to 15 residues. The germline gives CDR1 GTSNPN, CDR2 SVGIG (reference sequence). Incomplete CDR3 DNA: TGTGCCTGGAGTCGAAGCGGGGGTGGTTACGATACG. This sequence encodes CAWSRSGGGYDT. The entire CDR3 reads CAWSRSGGGYDTQYF.

To note about this clone: The sequence runs out 3 residues before the end of the CDR3; the remainder is reconstructed from the germline J gene. The gene calls are TRBV19 and TRBJ2-3; D is tentatively TRBD1 or TRBD2 (6 bases each). This CDR3 has 14 amino acids. CDR1 LNHDA and CDR2 SQIVND come from the germline V gene (reference sequence). The CDR3 loop reads CATAPRRGMETQYF. The covered CDR3 bases are TGTGCCACCGCCCCGCGGAGGGGGATGGAGACG.

The covered CDR3 bases are TGTGCCTGGAGGGTCCGAGGGGCGGGGGTCGACACTGAA. It yields the protein CAWRVRGAGVDTE. The CDR3 in its entirety is CAWRVRGAGVDTEAFF. This sequence joins TRBV30 and TRBJ1-1, with D possibly being TRBD1 (5 bases). The read terminates 3 residues before the CDR3 end, so the remaining end is supplied by the germline J gene. The CDR3 spans 16 residues. Germline values: CDR1 GTSNPN, CDR2 SVGIG (reference sequence). Trimming pared 3 bases from V and 3 bases from J, leaving 20 bases between.

On this clone itself: From the germline J gene comes the end of the CDR3, since the read stops 3 residues before it. The chain links TRBV4-2 to TRBJ2-3, with TRBD2 matching 11 bases. With 0 bases clipped from V and 5 bases from J, the junction kept 10 bases outside the gene matches. This CDR3 has 18 residues. Germline lookup yields CDR1 LGHNA and CDR2 YNFKEQ. CDR3 bases read: TGTGCCAGCAGCCAAGATCCTTCCGGGACTAGCGGTTTAGATACG. Protein product: CASSQDPSGTSGLDT. The whole CDR3 sequence is CASSQDPSGTSGLDTQYF.

As regards this clone: The read falls 3 residues short of the CDR3 end, and the missing part is taken from the germline J gene. The chain employs TRBV7-2 and TRBJ2-3, with a weak D call TRBD2 (6 bases). Germline CDR1 is SGHTA and CDR2 is FQGNSA. The CDR3 runs 15 residues. V was shortened by 0 bases and J by 2 bases, with 9 bases between the two germline ends. Incomplete CDR3 DNA: TGTGCCAGCAGCTTAGCGGGACTCAACACAGATACG. Translation gives CASSLAGLNTDT. The CDR3 in full is CASSLAGLNTDTQYF.

A note on this clone: The CDR3 is cut off 3 residues early in the read; its end comes from the germline J gene. The chain links TRBV30 to TRBJ1-2; 10 bases map to TRBD1. Germline assignment: CDR1 GTSNPN and CDR2 SVGIG (reference sequence). CDR3 length equals 13 residues. J was trimmed by 4 bases and V by 7 bases; bases with no gene match: 6. The sequenced part of the CDR3 DNA is TGTGCCTTATACCGGGACAGGGGCTATGGC. This encodes CALYRDRGYG. The whole CDR3 sequence reads CALYRDRGYGYTF.

A note on this clone: The sequenced fragment ends 3 residues before the CDR3 boundary, so the rest is inferred from the germline J gene. Within the sample, other DNA sequences also encode this same CDR3. The chain recombines TRBV7-8 with TRBJ2-3; D is unclear. Trimming stripped 5 bases from V and 0 bases from J, with 12 bases between. Per germline, CDR1 SGHVS and CDR2 FQNEAQ. This CDR3 comprises 15 residues. The DNA read from the CDR3 is TGTGCCAGCAGCCCCGGAACAGTTAGCACAGATACG. This encodes CASSPGTVSTDT. Given in full, the CDR3 is CASSPGTVSTDTQYF.

Details on this clone: Coverage ceases 3 residues before the CDR3 finishes, and the germline J gene fills in the end. J is TRBJ2-3 and V is TRBV5-1; weak D call: TRBD1 (5 bases). Germline-derived CDR1 and CDR2 are SGHRS and YFSETQ. This CDR3 has 14 amino acids. CDR3 loop: CASSPGSGKETQYF. CDR3 bases read: TGCGCCAGCAGCCCCGGTTCAGGGAAAGAGACG.

As concerns this clone: The CDR3 extends 3 residues past the end of the read, so its final part is completed from the germline J gene. The chain joins TRBV5-4 to TRBJ1-3, with 7 bases matching TRBD1. The J segment lost 4 bases and the V segment lost 0 bases, leaving 4 bases of the junction unmatched. Germline V gene sequence: CDR1 SGHNT, CDR2 YYREEE (reference sequence). The CDR3 has 15 amino acids. The CDR3 here is CASSLEGARGNTIYF. The CDR3 bases that were read are TGTGCCAGCAGCTTGGAGGGGGCTAGGGGAAACACC.

A word on this clone: Sequencing ends 3 residues short of the CDR3 end; the germline J gene provides the rest. V and J are TRBV6-2 or TRBV6-3 and TRBJ2-1, with a tentative D call TRBD1 (5 bases). Germline assignment: CDR1 MNHEY and CDR2 SVGEGT. Trimming shortened V by 4 bases and J by 4 bases, and 8 bases separated the two germline ends. This CDR3 spans 13 amino acids. CDR3: CASSLDTYNEQFF. CDR3 DNA, as far as it was read: TGTGCCAGCAGTTTGGACACTTACAATGAG.

In regard to this clone: The sequence runs out 3 residues before the end of the CDR3; the remainder is reconstructed from the germline J gene. The J gene is TRBJ1-2, the V gene TRBV18; D may be TRBD1 (5 bases). The V gene lost 5 bases and the J gene lost 7 bases, with 17 bases spanning the gap. Germline values: CDR1 KGHSH, CDR2 LQKENI. CDR3 length equals 14 residues. CDR3 sequence: CASSGDSNPGGYTF. The CDR3 DNA, read in part, is TGTGCCAGCTCAGGCGACAGTAACCCGGGTGGC.

As to this clone: With the read ending 3 residues before the CDR3 end, the germline J gene is used to fill in that end. V is TRBV12-3 or TRBV12-4 and J is TRBJ2-4; 9 bases map to TRBD2. This CDR3 has 15 amino acids. V gave up 5 bases and J gave up 4 bases; unmatched junction bases: 6. CDR3 DNA (partial): TGTGCCAGCAGTCGGATAGCGGGGGAAAAAAACATT. This sequence encodes CASSRIAGEKNI. Given in full, the CDR3 is CASSRIAGEKNIQYF.

On this clone itself: Coverage ceases 3 residues before the CDR3 finishes, and the germline J gene fills in the end. V is TRBV11-3 and J is TRBJ1-1; 7 positions agree with TRBD1. Germline V gene sequence: CDR1 SGHNT, CDR2 YENEEA. There are 15 residues in the CDR3. The sequenced CDR3 bases are TGTGCCAGCAGCTTTTCCGGGACAGTCACCTACGAG. It is translated as CASSFSGTVTYE. The full CDR3 is CASSFSGTVTYEAFF.

To note about this clone: The sequence runs out 3 residues before the end of the CDR3; the remainder is reconstructed from the germline J gene. The chain uses TRBV6-2 or TRBV6-3 and TRBJ1-2; the match to TRBD1 covers 12 bases. V lost 4 bases, J lost 3 bases, and 9 bases stayed unmatched. The CDR3 runs to 17 residues. Germline V lookup: CDR1 MNHEY, CDR2 SVGEGT. The CDR3 loop is CASSSLTGTGGDYGYTF. The DNA read from the CDR3 is TGTGCCAGCAGTTCCCTTACCGGGACAGGGGGCGACTATGGC.

Note on this clone: The CDR3 end is not reached by the read, which stops 3 residues before it; the germline J gene fills it in. The chain combines TRBV12-3 or TRBV12-4 with TRBJ2-1; TRBD2 might be the D (5 bases). Trimming stripped 3 bases from V and 9 bases from J, with 15 bases between. The CDR3 is 14 residues long. The CDR3 here is CASSFLAVEGEQFF. The sequenced part of the CDR3 DNA is TGTGCCAGCAGTTTCTTGGCAGTCGAGGGTGAG.

The DNA read from the CDR3 is TGCAGTGCTAGCCGACAGGGCAAA. This translates into CSASRQGK. The whole CDR3 reads CSASRQGKLFF. The chain has TRBV20-1 and TRBJ1-4; 7 bases fit TRBD1. The CDR3 goes on 3 residues after the read ends, and that part is filled in from the germline J gene. The CDR3 is 11 residues long. Germline CDR1 DFQATT, CDR2 SNEGSKA (reference sequence).